These T cell receptor beta chains were read from a single sample in a study of T cells in Graves' hyperthyroidism and ophthalmopathy. TCRdb independently ran MiXCR on the multiplex PCR reads; one entry per CDR3 protein. The sample yields 400,000 to 450,000 distinct CDR3 sequences, roughly 14% seen once. Material: blood. The receptors come from a man aged 18 to 30 with Graves' ophthalmopathy. Each CDR3 is given with its conserved first and last residue. The D gene is left open where the match is weak. Some rows mark clone size as missing; the rest say once, few, many or name a class of expanded clone.

V gene,D gene,clone size,J gene,CDR3 protein,CDR3 DNA
TRBV12-3/TRBV12-4,-,many,TRBJ2-1,CASTPRVPVFNEQFF,TGTGCCAGCACCCCAAGGGTCCCAGTTTTCAATGAGCAGTTCTTC
TRBV20-1,-,many,TRBJ2-5,CSVRRGQETQYF,TGCAGTGTTCGCAGGGGCCAAGAGACCCAGTACTTC
TRBV24-1,-,few,TRBJ1-5,CATSEGIRQPQHF,TGTGCCACCAGTGAGGGGATACGTCAGCCCCAGCATTTT
TRBV10-2,-,many,TRBJ2-5,CASSEGDSWAQYF,TGCGCCAGCAGTGAGGGGGACTCGTGGGCCCAGTACTTC
TRBV20-1,TRBD2,many,TRBJ2-1,CSATSGLAAYNEQFF,TGCAGTGCTACTTCGGGACTAGCGGCCTACAATGAGCAGTTCTTC
TRBV27,-,many,TRBJ2-1,CASSLATSMFGHEQFF,TGTGCCAGCAGTTTGGCAACTAGTATGTTTGGGCATGAGCAGTTCTTC
TRBV4-1,-,many,TRBJ1-1,CASSQDGLNTEAFF,TGCGCCAGCAGCCAAGATGGCTTGAACACTGAAGCTTTCTTT
TRBV27,-,many,TRBJ2-7,CASSLSWVDLPYEQYF,TGTGCCAGCAGTTTATCTTGGGTAGACCTCCCCTACGAGCAGTACTTC
TRBV7-8,-,few,TRBJ1-3,CASSLRGAGGTMNTIYF,TGTGCCAGCAGCTTAAGGGGGGCGGGAGGGACTATGAACACCATATATTTT
TRBV18,-,few,TRBJ2-3,CASSPVASQTDTQYF,TGTGCCAGCTCACCAGTAGCGAGTCAAACAGATACGCAGTATTTT
TRBV11-2,TRBD2,-,TRBJ2-3,CASSLGDSGGRDTQYF,TGTGCCAGCAGCTTAGGTGATAGCGGGGGACGAGATACGCAGTATTTT
TRBV11-2,TRBD2,many,TRBJ2-1,CASSKLATSYNEQFF,TGTGCCAGCAGCAAACTAGCGACCTCCTACAATGAGCAGTTCTTC
TRBV11-2,TRBD1,-,TRBJ1-6,CASSLETGGYSPLHF,TGTGCCAGCAGCTTAGAGACAGGGGGATATTCACCCCTCCACTTT
TRBV12-3/TRBV12-4,-,many,TRBJ1-1,CASGSYDLNTEAFF,TGTGCCAGCGGGTCGTATGACCTGAACACTGAAGCTTTCTTT
TRBV19,-,-,TRBJ1-6,CASSPRTSLGPLHF,TGTGCCAGTAGCCCAAGGACGTCTCTGGGGCCCCTCCACTTT
TRBV11-2,-,many,TRBJ2-5,CASSDVGTEETQYF,TGTGCCAGCAGCGATGTAGGGACGGAAGAGACCCAGTACTTC
TRBV6-2/TRBV6-3,TRBD1,-,TRBJ2-7,CASSLSGTGLHEQYF,TGTGCCAGCAGTTTATCCGGGACAGGGCTCCACGAGCAGTACTTC
TRBV5-1,-,-,TRBJ2-7,CASSFDLSSYEQYF,TGCGCCAGCAGCTTCGACCTGAGCTCCTACGAGCAGTACTTC
TRBV7-9,-,many,TRBJ1-5,CASSSTRGSNSNQPQHF,TGTGCCAGCAGCTCGACCCGGGGCTCGAATAGCAATCAGCCCCAGCATTTT
TRBV28,TRBD1,few,TRBJ1-2,CASSGGARGYTF,TGTGCCAGCTCAGGGGGGGCAAGGGGCTACACCTTC
TRBV7-3,TRBD2,many,TRBJ2-1,CASSPPTSGNEQFF,TGTGCCAGCAGCCCCCCGACTAGCGGGAATGAGCAGTTCTTC
TRBV5-4,-,few,TRBJ2-3,CASSLVIDGDTQYF,TGTGCCAGCAGCTTGGTAATAGATGGAGATACGCAGTATTTT
TRBV20-1,TRBD1,many,TRBJ1-1,CSARDWRQGLPEAFF,TGCAGTGCTAGAGATTGGAGACAGGGGCTCCCTGAAGCTTTCTTT
TRBV30,TRBD1,-,TRBJ1-1,CAWRGQGTEAFF,TGTGCCTGGAGGGGACAGGGGACTGAAGCTTTCTTT
TRBV5-1,TRBD2,-,TRBJ2-1,CASSFTLAGVPDNEQFF,TGCGCCAGCAGCTTCACTCTAGCGGGGGTCCCCGACAATGAGCAGTTCTTC
TRBV7-8,TRBD1,many,TRBJ2-3,CASSFPPNSKGRQGDTQYF,TGTGCCAGCAGCTTTCCCCCCAATTCGAAGGGGAGACAGGGAGATACGCAGTATTTT
TRBV19,-,-,TRBJ2-6,CASSISRPGANVLTF,TGTGCCAGTAGTATAAGCCGACCTGGGGCCAACGTCCTGACTTTC
TRBV18,TRBD1,many,TRBJ2-7,CASSLRDRAYEQYF,TGTGCCAGCTCTCTTAGGGACAGAGCCTACGAGCAGTACTTC
TRBV5-1,-,few,TRBJ1-4,CASSPGHATNEKLFF,TGCGCCAGCAGCCCGGGACACGCAACTAATGAAAAACTGTTTTTT
TRBV29-1,TRBD1,few,TRBJ2-1,CSVVRGPLDNEQFF,TGCAGCGTTGTGAGGGGGCCTCTGGACAATGAGCAGTTCTTC
TRBV7-9,TRBD2,-,TRBJ2-1,CASSLKTSGRNEQFF,TGTGCCAGCAGCTTAAAAACTAGCGGGAGGAATGAGCAGTTCTTC
TRBV12-3/TRBV12-4,-,many,TRBJ1-5,CASSLRINQPQHF,TGTGCCAGCAGTTTGCGTATCAATCAGCCCCAGCATTTT
TRBV5-1,TRBD1,many,TRBJ2-7,CASSTGQGSSSYEQYF,TGCGCCAGCAGCACGGGACAGGGGTCCTCCTCCTACGAGCAGTACTTC
TRBV12-5,-,many,TRBJ2-7,CASGLVERVWIYEQYF,TGTGCTAGTGGTTTGGTAGAAAGGGTTTGGATCTACGAGCAGTACTTC
TRBV2,-,many,TRBJ2-1,CASSELLAGVDEQFF,TGTGCCAGCAGTGAATTACTAGCAGGGGTCGATGAGCAGTTCTTC
TRBV20-1,-,many,TRBJ2-7,CSPWVGEQYF,TGCAGTCCCTGGGTGGGCGAGCAGTACTTC
TRBV6-5,-,few,TRBJ2-3,CASTYLGAADTQYF,TGTGCCAGCACTTACCTGGGGGCCGCAGATACGCAGTATTTT
TRBV6-4,-,few,TRBJ1-2,CASREGGTDAPINYGYTF,TGTGCCAGCAGAGAGGGCGGGACGGACGCCCCCATTAACTATGGCTACACCTTC